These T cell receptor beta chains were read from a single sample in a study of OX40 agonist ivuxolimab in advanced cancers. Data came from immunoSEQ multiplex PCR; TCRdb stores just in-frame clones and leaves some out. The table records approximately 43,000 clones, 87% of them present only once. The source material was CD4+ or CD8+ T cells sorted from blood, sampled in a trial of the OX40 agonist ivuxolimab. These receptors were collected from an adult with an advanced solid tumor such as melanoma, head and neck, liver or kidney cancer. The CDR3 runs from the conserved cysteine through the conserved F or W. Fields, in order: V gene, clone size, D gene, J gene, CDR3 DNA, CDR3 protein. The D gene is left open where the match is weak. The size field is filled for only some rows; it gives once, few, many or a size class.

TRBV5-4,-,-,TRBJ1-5,TGTGCCAGCAGCCAAGATTGGCTCCCCCGGGGGAGCAATCAGCCCCAGCATTTT,CASSQDWLPRGSNQPQHF
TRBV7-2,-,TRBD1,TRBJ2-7,TGTGCCAGCAGCTTAGGAACAGGGGGCATCTACGAGCAGTACTTC,CASSLGTGGIYEQYF
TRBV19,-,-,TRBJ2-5,TGTGCCAGTAGTATAAACAGGGCCGTTGGGGAGACCCAGTACTTC,CASSINRAVGETQYF
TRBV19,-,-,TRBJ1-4,TGTGCCAGTAGTATGTTTCGGAGGACTGAAAAACTGTTTTTT,CASSMFRRTEKLFF
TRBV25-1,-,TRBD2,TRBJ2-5,TGTGCCAGCAGCCCGGGACTAGTAAACTCCCAAGAGACCCAGTACTTC,CASSPGLVNSQETQYF
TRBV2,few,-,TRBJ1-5,TGTGCCAGCAGTGATACATCGAGTAGCAATCAGCCCCAGCATTTT,CASSDTSSSNQPQHF
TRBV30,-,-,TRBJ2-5,TGTGCCTGGAGTTCAGGATCTCCTACGTCCCCCCAGCAGTACTTC,CAWSSGSPTSPQQYF
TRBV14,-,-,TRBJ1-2,TGTGCCAGCAGCCAAGTGGCAGGTTCGAACTATGGCTACACCTTC,CASSQVAGSNYGYTF
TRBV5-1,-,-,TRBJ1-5,TGCGCCAGCAGCTGGGACGGTGGTGGGAATCAGCCCCAGCATTTT,CASSWDGGGNQPQHF
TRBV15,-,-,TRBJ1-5,TGTGCCACCAGCAGAGAGTATTTGGGGGCACATCAGCCCCAGCATTTT,CATSREYLGAHQPQHF
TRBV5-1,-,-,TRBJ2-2,TGCGCCAGCAGCTCGGACGGGAACACCGGGGAGCTGTTTTTT,CASSSDGNTGELFF
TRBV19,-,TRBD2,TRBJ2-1,TGTGCCAGTAGTATGGGAGGCAGCGGGGGGGCTTACAATGAGCAGTTCTTC,CASSMGGSGGAYNEQFF
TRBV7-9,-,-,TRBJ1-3,TGTGCCAGCAGCCCTACAGGGAACACCATATATTTT,CASSPTGNTIYF
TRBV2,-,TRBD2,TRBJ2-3,TGTGCCAGCAGCCCCCCTAGCGGGGGGAGGGGGTATACGCAGTATTTT,CASSPPSGGRGYTQYF
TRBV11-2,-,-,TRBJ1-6,TGTGCCAGCAGCTCCAACACGGTGGATTCACCCCTCCACTTT,CASSSNTVDSPLHF
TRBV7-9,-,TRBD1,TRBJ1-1,TGTGCCAGCAGTTCTCTTCGACAGGGCACTGAAGCTTTCTTT,CASSSLRQGTEAFF
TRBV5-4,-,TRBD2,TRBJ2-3,TGTGCCAGCAGCTTGGATGTCGGGGGGGCTGACACAGATACGCAGTATTTT,CASSLDVGGADTDTQYF
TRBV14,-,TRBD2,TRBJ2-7,TGTGCCAGCAGCCAAGTTGGCGGGGGTTTAACCGAGCAGTACTTC,CASSQVGGGLTEQYF
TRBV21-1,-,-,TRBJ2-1,TGTGCCAGCAGCATTGAGAGGTGTGAGCAGTTCTTC,CASSIERCEQFF
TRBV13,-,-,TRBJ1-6,TGTGCCAGCCGCTACGGAGGGGGCTATAATTCACCCCTCCACTTT,CASRYGGGYNSPLHF
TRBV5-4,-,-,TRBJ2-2,TGTGCCAGCAGCGGCCCGTCCCCCGGGGAGCTGTTTTTT,CASSGPSPGELFF
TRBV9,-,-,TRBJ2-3,TGTGCCAGCAGCGAAGGAGCTTCGGGGGACACAGATGCGCAGTATTTT,CASSEGASGDTDAQYF
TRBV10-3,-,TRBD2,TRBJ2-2,TGTGCCATCAGATCAGGGACTAGCGGGGCGACCGGGGAGCTGTTTTTT,CAIRSGTSGATGELFF
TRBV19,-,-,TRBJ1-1,TGTGCCAGTAGTGACAGCTCCCCTGGGGCTTTCTTT,CASSDSSPGAFF
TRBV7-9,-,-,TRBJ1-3,TGTGCCAGCAGCTTAACAGGGAACTCTGGAAACACCATATATTTT,CASSLTGNSGNTIYF
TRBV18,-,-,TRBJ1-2,TGTGCCAGCTCACCTCTGGGGCATGGCTACACCTTC,CASSPLGHGYTF
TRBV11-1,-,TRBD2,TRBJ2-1,TGTGCCAGCAGCATAGCGGGAGAAGAGCAGTTCTTC,CASSIAGEEQFF
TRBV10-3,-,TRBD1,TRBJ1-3,TGTGCCATCAGGGGTGGACAGGGTGACTCTGGAAACACCATATATTTT,CAIRGGQGDSGNTIYF
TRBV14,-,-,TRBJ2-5,TGTGCCAGCAGCCGCGAAGAGACCCAGTACTTC,CASSREETQYF
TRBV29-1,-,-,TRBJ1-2,TGCAGCGTTGACGCGGGGGCTTCAGATGGCTACACCTTC,CSVDAGASDGYTF
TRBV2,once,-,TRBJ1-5,TGTGCCAGCAGCGACCCATATAGCAATCAGCCCCAGCATTTT,CASSDPYSNQPQHF
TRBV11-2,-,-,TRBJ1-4,TGTGCCAGCAGCTTAGATCTATGGACAGCCGGCGAAAAACTGTTTTTT,CASSLDLWTAGEKLFF
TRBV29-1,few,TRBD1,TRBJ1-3,TGCAGCGTTGTAGGGACAGGGGGTTTTGGAAACACCATATATTTT,CSVVGTGGFGNTIYF
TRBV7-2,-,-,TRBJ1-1,TGTGCCAGCAGCTTACTGGGGGAAGGAGCTTTCTTT,CASSLLGEGAFF
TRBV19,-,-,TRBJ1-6,TGTGCCAGTCCGGGCAGGGGCTTTAGCTCCTATAATTCACCCCTCCACTTT,CASPGRGFSSYNSPLHF
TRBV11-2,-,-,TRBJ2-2,TGTGCCAGCAGCTTAGATCCGCCGGTTGGGGAGCTGTTTTTT,CASSLDPPVGELFF
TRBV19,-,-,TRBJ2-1,TGTGCCACCCTTCGCGGCAGCTCCTACAATGAGCAGTTCTTC,CATLRGSSYNEQFF
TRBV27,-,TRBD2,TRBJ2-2,TGTGCCAGCAGTATAGCGGGAGCGAACACCGGGGAGCTGTTTTTT,CASSIAGANTGELFF
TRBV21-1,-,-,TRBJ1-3,TGTGCCAGCAGCATACCTGGGGCCGACTTCTCTGGAAACACCATATATTTT,CASSIPGADFSGNTIYF
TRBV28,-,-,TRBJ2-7,TGTGCCAGCAGCTTATACGAGCAGTACTTC,CASSLYEQYF
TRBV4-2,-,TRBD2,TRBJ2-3,TGTGCCAGCAGCCAAGATTTGGGGGGGGTTTCAGTTACGCAGTATTTT,CASSQDLGGVSVTQYF
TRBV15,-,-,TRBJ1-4,TGTGCCACCAGCAGAGATCGGTGGGTGAGTGAAAAACTGTTTTTT,CATSRDRWVSEKLFF
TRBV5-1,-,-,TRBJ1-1,TGCGCCTGCAGTTATACTATGAACACTGAAGCTTTCTTT,CACSYTMNTEAFF
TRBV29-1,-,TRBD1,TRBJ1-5,TGCAGCGTAATCGACAGGGTAGGTCAGCCCCAGCATTTT,CSVIDRVGQPQHF
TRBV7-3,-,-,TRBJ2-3,TGTGCCAGCAGCCTAGGGACTAGCACAGATACGCAGTATTTT,CASSLGTSTDTQYF
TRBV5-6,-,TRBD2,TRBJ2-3,TGTGCCAGCAGCCCCGAATCAGAGGGACTAGCGCGCGCAGATACGCAGTATTTT,CASSPESEGLARADTQYF
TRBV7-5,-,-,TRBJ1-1,TGTGTCAGAAGAAATCAACAGGGATCGAACACTGAAGCTTTCTTT,CVRRNQQGSNTEAFF
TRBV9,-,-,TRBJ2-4,TGTGCCAGCAGCCCCGGGGGACGGGGATTCACGGCCAAAAACATTCAGTACTTC,CASSPGGRGFTAKNIQYF
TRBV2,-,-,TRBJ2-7,TGTGCCAGCAGTGAGGCGGAGCCCGCTTTGCTCGAGCAGTACTTC,CASSEAEPALLEQYF
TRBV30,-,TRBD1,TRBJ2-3,TGTGCCTGGAGCTCCGGGACAGGCACAGATACGCAGTATTTT,CAWSSGTGTDTQYF
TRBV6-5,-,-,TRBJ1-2,TGTGCCAGCAGTCCCCCGGGAGGATCGTCCGGCTACACCTTC,CASSPPGGSSGYTF
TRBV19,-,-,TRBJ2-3,TGTGCCAGTAGTATCGATGCGCGAGATACGCAGTATTTT,CASSIDARDTQYF
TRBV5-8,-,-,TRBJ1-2,TGTGCCAGCAGCCGGGGGGCAGGGAGGATTGGCTACACCTTC,CASSRGAGRIGYTF